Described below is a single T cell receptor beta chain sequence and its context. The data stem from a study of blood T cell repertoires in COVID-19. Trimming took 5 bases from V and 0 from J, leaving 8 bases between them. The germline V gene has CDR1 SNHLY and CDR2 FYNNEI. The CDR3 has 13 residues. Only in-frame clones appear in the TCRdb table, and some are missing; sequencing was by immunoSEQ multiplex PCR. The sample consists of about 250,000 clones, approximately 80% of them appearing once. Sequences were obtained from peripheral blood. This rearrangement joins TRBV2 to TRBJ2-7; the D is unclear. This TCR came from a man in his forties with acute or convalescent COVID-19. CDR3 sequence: CASSQEISYEQYF. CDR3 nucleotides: TGTGCCAGCAGTCAGGAAATCTCCTACGAGCAGTACTTC.